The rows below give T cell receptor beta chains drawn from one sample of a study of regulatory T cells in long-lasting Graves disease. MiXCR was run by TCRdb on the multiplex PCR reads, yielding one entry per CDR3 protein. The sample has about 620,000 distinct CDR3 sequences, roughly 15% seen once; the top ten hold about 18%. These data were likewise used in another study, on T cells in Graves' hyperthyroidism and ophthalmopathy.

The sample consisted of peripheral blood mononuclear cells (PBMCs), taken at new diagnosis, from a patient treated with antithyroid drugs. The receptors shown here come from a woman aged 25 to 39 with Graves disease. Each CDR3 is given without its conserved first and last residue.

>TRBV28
ASSPGLNLAKNIQY
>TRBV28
ASRGGVPNEKLF
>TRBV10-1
ASHQEPGHLSSYEQY
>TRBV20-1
SARVRPQTGQGAQICT
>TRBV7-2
ASRPVAGGLGTTDTQY
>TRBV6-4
ASSDRPSQPQH
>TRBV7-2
ASRTGANTGELF
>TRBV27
ASSLFRGYEQF
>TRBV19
ASRGQGTNTEAF
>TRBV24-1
ATSDLTRANEQF
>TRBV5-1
ASSPTAAEANVLT
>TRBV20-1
SARDGQPGSYGYT
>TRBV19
ASSIGTDDYNEQF
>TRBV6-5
ASSYSSYRAQETQY
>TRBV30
AWRGGAGNTIY
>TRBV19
ASRLREVNTEAF
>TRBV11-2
ASSFTGGEQF
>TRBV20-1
SAPLNTEAF
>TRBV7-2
ASTISGSLRNEQF
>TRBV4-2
ASSQDGTSSTDTQY
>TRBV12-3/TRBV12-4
ASSLPGQGRNTEAF
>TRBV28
ASKVQDREAF
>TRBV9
ASSGKQGSGANVLT
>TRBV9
ASSSHPGGTAGTEAF
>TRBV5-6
ASSPGQARRSFADTQY
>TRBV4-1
ASSQGVGQGSQPQH
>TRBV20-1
SGEGLTDTQY
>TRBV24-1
ATSDFSSRAQSGTDTQY
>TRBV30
AWSVYGGRAYGYT